The 17 T cell receptor beta chains below come from one sample, sequenced in a study of PD-L1 blockade in urothelial cancer. Profiled with immunoSEQ multiplex PCR; TCRdb holds only in-frame clones, not every one. The table records more than 90,000 clones, around 87% of them present only once. The time point denotes: pretreatment peripheral blood. The sample in question was PBMCs, obtained around atezolizumab (anti-PD-L1) treatment. The receptor set was obtained from a man between 60 and 75 years old with urothelial cancer.

V gene TRBV5-6 combines with J gene TRBJ2-5; D is uncertain. Trimming cost V 1 base and J 5 bases, with 9 bases left between them. This CDR3 contains 13 residues. CDR1 SGHDT and CDR2 YYEEEE come from the germline V gene. The CDR3 here is CASSLYPGETQYF. The DNA of the CDR3 is TGTGCCAGCAGCTTGTATCCCGGGGAGACCCAGTACTTC.

The genes are TRBV6-1 and TRBJ1-1, with D perhaps TRBD1 (5 bases). Germline assignment: CDR1 MNHNS and CDR2 SASEGT. Trimming shortened V by 2 bases and J by 4 bases, and 11 bases separated the two germline ends. The CDR3 is made up of 14 amino acids. The DNA for the CDR3 is TGTGCCAGCAGTGAACGGGGGGGAGCCACTGAAGCTTTCTTT. Translated: CASSERGGATEAFF.

This CDR3 is CASSFGPGRREQYF. The CDR3, as DNA: TGTGCCAGCAGCTTCGGGCCTGGGAGGCGAGAGCAGTACTTC. The chain uses TRBV7-2 and TRBJ2-7, with a tentative D call TRBD2 (6 bases). The CDR3 sequence is 14 residues long. CDR1 and CDR2 (germline): SGHTA, FQGNSA. Trimming cost V 3 bases and J 7 bases, with 16 bases left between them.

The sample holds a few counts of this clone. The rearrangement joins TRBV7-2 to TRBJ2-7, with 7 bases that match TRBD1. V dropped 5 bases and J dropped 0; count of bases not matched to a gene: 4. Looked up from germline, CDR1 is SGHTA and CDR2 is FQGNSA. CDR3 length: 14 residues. Here the CDR3 DNA reads TGTGCCAGCAGCACGACAGGGACCTCCTACGAGCAGTACTTC. Translated: CASSTTGTSYEQYF.

A few counts support this clone. The V call is TRBV11-1, the J call TRBJ1-1; D is perhaps TRBD1 (5 bases). The CDR3 contains 15 residues. Between the trimmed V and J ends, which lost 1 base and 2 bases, there was a span of 11 bases. Looked up from germline, CDR1 is SGHAT and CDR2 is FQDESV (reference sequence). The CDR3 DNA sequence: TGTGCCAGCAGCTTAGTTATTAGGGGCAACACTGAAGCTTTCTTT. It codes for CASSLVIRGNTEAFF.

This clone is a singleton in its sample. The V and J genes are TRBV9 and TRBJ2-2; no reliable D call. Trimming shortened V by 1 base and J by 3 bases, and 4 bases separated the two germline ends. The CDR3 totals 13 residues. Germline V gene sequence: CDR1 SGDLS, CDR2 YYNGEE. CDR3: CASSVFDTGELFF. CDR3 sequence (DNA): TGTGCCAGCAGCGTATTCGACACCGGGGAGCTGTTTTTT.

This chain joins TRBV7-7 and TRBJ2-5; the match to TRBD1 covers 8 bases. The V segment lost 1 base and the J segment 2 bases; nucleotides outside the gene matches: 6. Germline V lookup: CDR1 SSHAT, CDR2 FNYEAQ (reference sequence). The CDR3 is 16 amino acids. CDR3 coding DNA: TGTGCCAGCAGCTTAGGGGGGACAGGTCTGCAAGAGACCCAGTACTTC. Amino acids: CASSLGGTGLQETQYF.

J is TRBJ2-7 and V is TRBV4-2, with 9 bases identical to TRBD1. Germline assignment: CDR1 LGHNA and CDR2 YNFKEQ. CDR3 length: 14 residues. V was clipped by 4 bases and J by 1 base; unmatched bases: 2. CDR3 coding DNA: TGTGCCAGCAGCCGGGGGACAGGGTCCTACGAGCAGTACTTC. This encodes CASSRGTGSYEQYF.

The V and J genes are TRBV10-3 and TRBJ1-1; D is possibly TRBD1 (5 bases). The CDR3 is made up of 13 amino acids. V shed 5 bases and J shed 4 bases, with 11 bases lying between them. CDR1 and CDR2 from the germline V gene are ENHRY and SYGVKD. The CDR3 nucleotides read TGTGCCATCAGTTACAGGTCGGGCACTGAAGCTTTCTTT. Protein: CAISYRSGTEAFF.

This sequence joins TRBV5-1 and TRBJ2-5; 8 bases line up with TRBD1. Germline CDR1 reads SGHRS; CDR2 reads YFSETQ. This CDR3 spans 15 amino acids. The V segment lost 0 bases and the J segment 3 bases; nucleotides outside the gene matches: 4. The CDR3 coding sequence is TGCGCCAGCAGCTTGGCCGGGACAGGAAAAGAGACCCAGTACTTC. Amino acids: CASSLAGTGKETQYF.

This chain connects TRBV19 to TRBJ1-3; no clear D gene. Germline-derived CDR1 and CDR2 are LNHDA and SQIVND (reference sequence). The CDR3 runs 14 residues. The CDR3 loop is CANCNEISGNTIYF. Here the CDR3 DNA reads TGTGCTAATTGTAATGAGATCTCTGGAAACACCATATATTTT.

This clone was picked up one time. The V gene is TRBV19, the J gene TRBJ1-2; D may be TRBD1 (6 bases). Germline-derived CDR1 and CDR2 are LNHDA and SQIVND (reference sequence). The CDR3 has 14 amino acids. Deletions cut 3 bases from V and 4 bases from J, with 12 bases between. Here the CDR3 DNA reads TGTGCCAGTAGTATTATCCCAGGGGCCTATGGCTACACCTTC. The encoded protein is CASSIIPGAYGYTF.

This chain links TRBV9 with TRBJ2-7, with 9 bases aligning to TRBD1. The CDR3 runs to 14 residues. The ends lost 3 bases at V and 2 bases at J; junction bases unmatched: 3. In germline, CDR1 is SGDLS, CDR2 YYNGEE. DNA for the CDR3: TGTGCCAGCAGCGAGGGGACAGGGACCTACGAGCAGTACTTC. This translates into CASSEGTGTYEQYF.

The V and J genes are TRBV11-2 and TRBJ2-2; D unresolved. V lost 5 bases, J lost 6 bases, and 19 bases lay in between. CDR1 and CDR2 from the germline V gene are SGHAT and FQNNGV. The CDR3 runs to 16 residues. The CDR3 loop reads CASSPPSPITAGELFF. The CDR3 nucleotides are TGTGCCAGCAGCCCCCCGAGCCCAATAACTGCCGGGGAGCTGTTTTTT.

The CDR3 DNA reads as TGTGCCAGCAGTGAATATCTAGGGACTGAGACCCAGTACTTC. It translates to CASSEYLGTETQYF. J is TRBJ2-5 and V is TRBV25-1, with a possible D match to TRBD2 (6 bases). The CDR3 has 14 residues. The germline CDR1 and CDR2 sequences are MGHDK and SYGVNS. Trimming cost V 0 bases and J 5 bases, with 10 bases left between them. The whole variable domain, remainder taken from reference TRBV25-1 and TRBJ2-5, is EADIYQTPRYLVIGTGKKITLECSQTMGHDKMYWYQQDPGMELHLIHYSYGVNSTEKGDLSSESTVSRIRTEHFPLTLESARPSHTSQYLCASSEYLGTETQYFGPGTRLLVL.

This clone was detected only once. The rearrangement uses TRBV14 and TRBJ2-1; D gene unclear. Trimming stripped 0 bases from V and 9 bases from J, with 15 bases between. This CDR3 is 15 amino acids long. CDR1 is SGHDN and CDR2 is FVKESK in the germline V gene. The CDR3 sequence: CASSQESHQSAEQFF. CDR3 nucleotide sequence: TGTGCCAGCAGCCAAGAAAGTCACCAGTCCGCTGAGCAGTTCTTC.

The gene calls are TRBV18 and TRBJ2-3, with a possible D match to TRBD2 (6 bases). The CDR3 contains 16 residues. V lost 3 bases and J 3 bases, leaving 16 bases between the germline ends. Germline CDR1 KGHSH, CDR2 LQKENI. The chain's CDR3 is CASSPGNSAGTDTQYF. The CDR3 bases are TGTGCCAGCTCACCTGGGAACTCCGCGGGAACAGATACGCAGTATTTT.